This T cell receptor (beta chain) was identified in a study of blood T cells in healthy people across ages. The study's findings and limits: Total diversity from one million sequenced T cells was likely underestimated. Measured against age, TCR beta diversity per million T cells decreased in a roughly linear manner.

Using a J-beta primer mix together with a sample-barcoded 5' primer, a second PCR was run for roughly 6 to 12 cycles. All samples gave at least 2.5 million CDR3-containing paired-end reads. Each CDR3 protein gets one entry after TCRdb re-called the 5' RACE reads with MiXCR. The repertoire has approximately 2,000,000 distinct CDR3 sequences, 30% to 40% of them found once; the top ten carry approximately 22%. The donors, aged roughly 6 to 95, were healthy Caucasians from Russia. A few counts support this clonotype. Its antigen is as yet unknown. V trimming: 1 base; J trimming: 3 bases; junction bases outside the gene matches: 4. The CDR3 loop spans 15 amino acids. The germline gives CDR1 SGHTA, CDR2 FQGNSA.

This TCR derives from a human donor in good health. The sample comprised blood. This chain joins TRBV7-2 and TRBJ1-1, with 8 bases fitting TRBD1. The CDR3 bases are TGTGCCAGCAGCTTAGTCAGGGGGCTTGACACTGAAGCTTTCTTT. Its translation: CASSLVRGLDTEAFF. The full variable domain, completed using reference TRBV7-2 and TRBJ1-1, is GAGVSQSPSNKVTEKGKDVELRCDPISGHTALYWYRQSLGQGLEFLIYFQGNSAPDKSGLPSDRFSAERTGGSVSTLTIQRTQQEDSAVYLCASSLVRGLDTEAFFGQGTRLTVV.